Listed here is a single TCR beta chain. Its specificity is not known. One base away lies a much larger clone, so this may be a sequencing read error. This specimen comes from a study of CD8 T cells in ankylosing spondylitis. Overall study results and limits: Reportedly, disease-linked clones are significantly enriched in ankylosing spondylitis patients' matched synovial fluid. What appeared characteristic of ankylosing spondylitis blood was a TCR beta motif of fewer than ten highly homologous variants.

Quantitative 5'-RACE was performed with molecular barcodes, and it yielded the TCR beta libraries. MiXCR, applied by TCRdb to the 5' RACE reads, yields one record per CDR3 protein. The repertoire holds roughly 90,000 distinct CDR3 sequences, with around 8.3% as singletons. The CDR3 loop spans 13 amino acids. This sequence joins TRBV12-3 or TRBV12-4 and TRBJ2-1, with D hard to call. The TCR sequence derives from a male donor with ankylosing spondylitis. The specimen was blood, either unsorted or a sorted T cell fraction (not recorded which). CDR3: CACSLWEYNEQFF. For the CDR3, the DNA is TGTGCCTGCAGTTTGTGGGAATACAATGAGCAGTTCTTC.